This T cell receptor (beta chain) stems from a study of blood T cell repertoires in COVID-19. For the study at large: Sites across the United States, Italy and Spain contributed samples from acute and convalescent COVID-19. The cDNA or gDNA used as material had been derived from T cells, B-cell-depleted T cells, or PBMCs.

In the source study's methods: Reference gene primer amplification yielded estimated nucleated cell counts. Sequencing was performed with immunoSEQ multiplex PCR; in TCRdb, only in-frame clones are kept and a portion is missing. D and trimming were read from the DNA, whereas the V and J calls and clone size are those reported in that table. Among roughly 67,000 clones listed, around three quarters were seen once. J was trimmed by 4 bases and V by 5 bases; bases with no gene match: 12. Germline values: CDR1 SGHVS, CDR2 FQNEAQ. The CDR3 consists of 17 residues. The TCR comes from a human donor in a cohort sampled during active COVID-19. The chain carries TRBV7-8 and TRBJ2-1, with TRBD2 matching over 9 bases. Input material: peripheral blood. The CDR3 loop is CASSQWASGEIYNEQFF. In nucleotides, the CDR3 is TGTGCCAGCAGCCAGTGGGCTAGCGGGGAGATTTACAATGAGCAGTTCTTC. Together with reference TRBV7-8 and TRBJ2-1, the CDR3 gives the full variable domain: GAGVSQSPRYKVAKRGQDVALRCDPISGHVSLFWYQQALGQGPEFLTYFQNEAQLDKSGLPSDRFFAERPEGSVSTLKIQRTQQEDSAVYLCASSQWASGEIYNEQFFGPGTRLTVL.